This TCR beta chain stems from a study of HIV-infected patients and healthy controls. Alpha and beta constant-region primers primed reverse transcription of around 550 ng RNA. Separate chain-specific third strand synthesis with multiplexing indices produced the alpha and beta libraries. TCRdb re-called the 5' RACE reads through MiXCR, storing one row per CDR3 protein. The sample has 15,000 to 20,000 distinct CDR3 sequences; roughly a tenth are singletons. The table lists this clonotype with many counts. Its antigen is unidentified. Germline CDR1 and CDR2: MDHEN and SYDVKM. Trimming took 4 bases from V and 0 from J, leaving 10 bases between them. CDR3 length: 16 amino acids. No cell fractionation was done, so the repertoire covers all unsorted peripheral blood T cells. Findings and caveats of the study: HIV-associated CDR3 frequencies dropped significantly during therapy; CMV-associated ones, mostly rising, changed nonsignificantly. Eight alpha and eight beta V genes differed significantly in mean usage between HIV-infected patients and controls. Healthy controls shared more CDR3 sequences between individuals than HIV-infected patients did.

Sequencing was performed on blood. The chain uses TRBV28 and TRBJ2-6; tentatively, D is TRBD1 (6 bases). This TCR came from an adult in good health. The DNA for the CDR3 is TGTGCCAGCAGTTCAGGGGTTAACTCTGGGGCCAACGTCCTGACTTTC. Amino acid sequence: CASSSGVNSGANVLTF.